This T cell receptor (beta chain) comes out of a study of blood T cell repertoires in COVID-19. Study as a whole: Collection of acute and convalescent COVID-19 samples took place in the United States, Italy and Spain. T cells, B-cell-depleted T cells, or PBMCs supplied cDNA or gDNA.

Study processing details: Reference gene primer amplification gave nucleated cell count estimates. The protocol was immunoSEQ multiplex PCR, while the TCRdb copy is restricted to in-frame clones and leaves out a portion. V and J calls and clone size are as listed in that table; D and trimming were resolved from the DNA. Here the sample spans about 81,000 clones, about 89% being singletons. This clonotype was sampled from a man aged 65 to 79 with active or convalescent COVID-19. Specimen: peripheral blood.

The CDR3 region has the DNA TGTGCCAGCAGCTTACCCCAGGGTCAGGGGGAGACCCAGTACTTC. This gives the protein CASSLPQGQGETQYF. V usage is TRBV13 and J usage is TRBJ2-5, with D possibly being TRBD1 (6 bases). The V gene's germline CDR1 is PRHDT and CDR2 FYEKMQ (reference sequence). Trimming took off 2 bases at V and 5 bases at J, with 15 bases between the two ends. CDR3 length: 15 residues.